The source of this T cell receptor (beta chain) is a study of cytomegalovirus exposure and HLA in healthy donors. Points from the study as a whole: Reportedly, cytomegalovirus status was diagnosed with high sensitivity and specificity.

On this clone itself: The antigen is not known.

After removal of 9 bases from V and 1 base from J, the junction contained 14 bases not matched to a gene. The CDR3 has 16 amino acids. CDR1 is LNHDA, CDR2 SQIVND, per germline (reference sequence). Only in-frame clones appear in the TCRdb table, and some are missing; sequencing was by immunoSEQ multiplex PCR. The sample shows hundreds of thousands of clones, roughly 89% of them seen only once. This sequence originates from a woman in her late teens or twenties in good health and CMV-seronegative. The chain combines TRBV19 with TRBJ1-1; 7 nucleotides line up with TRBD1. What was sequenced was PBMCs. CDR3 region: CASRYSTGQANTEAFF. In DNA, the CDR3 is TGTGCCAGCCGGTACTCAACAGGACAGGCGAACACTGAAGCTTTCTTT.